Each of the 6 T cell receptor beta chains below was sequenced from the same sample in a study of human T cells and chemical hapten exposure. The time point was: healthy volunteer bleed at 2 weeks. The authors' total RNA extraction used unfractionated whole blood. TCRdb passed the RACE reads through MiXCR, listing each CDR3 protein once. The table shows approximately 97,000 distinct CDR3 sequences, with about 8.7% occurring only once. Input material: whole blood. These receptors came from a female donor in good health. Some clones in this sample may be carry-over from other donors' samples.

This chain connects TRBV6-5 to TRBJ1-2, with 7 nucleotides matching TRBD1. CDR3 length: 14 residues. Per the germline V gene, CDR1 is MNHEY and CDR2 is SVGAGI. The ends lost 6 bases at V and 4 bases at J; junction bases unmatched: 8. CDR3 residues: CASRGHRGIYGYTF. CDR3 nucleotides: TGTGCCAGCAGAGGACACAGGGGCATCTATGGCTACACCTTC.

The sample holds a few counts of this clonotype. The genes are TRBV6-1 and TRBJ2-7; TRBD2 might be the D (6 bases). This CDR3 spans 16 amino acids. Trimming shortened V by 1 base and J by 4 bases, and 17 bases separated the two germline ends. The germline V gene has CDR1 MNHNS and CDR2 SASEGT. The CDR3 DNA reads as TGTGCCAGCAGTGAAGTACGGGGGTTCGGGGATTACGAGCAGTACTTC. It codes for CASSEVRGFGDYEQYF.

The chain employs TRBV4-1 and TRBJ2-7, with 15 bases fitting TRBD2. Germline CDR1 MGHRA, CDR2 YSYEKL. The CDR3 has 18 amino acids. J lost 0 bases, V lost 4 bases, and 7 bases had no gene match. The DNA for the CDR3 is TGCGCCAGCAGCCCAGGGACTAGCGGGAGGACCAGCTCCTACGAGCAGTACTTC. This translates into CASSPGTSGRTSSYEQYF.

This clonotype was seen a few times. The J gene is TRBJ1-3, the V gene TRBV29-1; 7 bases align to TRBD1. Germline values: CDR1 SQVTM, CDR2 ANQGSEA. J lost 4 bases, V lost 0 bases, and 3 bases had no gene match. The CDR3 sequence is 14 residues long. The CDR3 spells CSVEDQGEGNTIYF. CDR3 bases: TGCAGCGTTGAAGATCAGGGGGAAGGAAACACCATATATTTT.

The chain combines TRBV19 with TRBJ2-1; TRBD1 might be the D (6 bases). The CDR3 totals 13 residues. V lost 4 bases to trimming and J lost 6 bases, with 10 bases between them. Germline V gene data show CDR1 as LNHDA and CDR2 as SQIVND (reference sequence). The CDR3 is CASSTNRANEQFF. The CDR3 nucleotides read TGTGCCAGTAGTACAAACAGGGCCAATGAGCAGTTCTTC. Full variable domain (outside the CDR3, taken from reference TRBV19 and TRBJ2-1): DGGITQSPKYLFRKEGQNVTLSCEQNLNHDAMYWYRQDPGQGLRLIYYSQIVNDFQKGDIAEGYSVSREKKESFPLTVTSAQKNPTAFYLCASSTNRANEQFFGPGTRLTVL.

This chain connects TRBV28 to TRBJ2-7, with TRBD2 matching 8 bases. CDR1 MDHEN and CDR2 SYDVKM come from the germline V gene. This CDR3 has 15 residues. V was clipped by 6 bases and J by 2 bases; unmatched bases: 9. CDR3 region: CASRPLSGTTYEQYF. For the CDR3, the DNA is TGTGCCAGCAGGCCCCTTAGCGGGACTACCTACGAGCAGTACTTC.